This TCR delta chain is drawn from a study of Vδ1+ human thymocytes (dated by TCRdb to 2017 to 2018). A note on the overall study: mRNA-level TRG and TRD CDR3 repertoires of highly purified Vdelta1+ thymocytes from young children were characterised as a data resource. Validation of the multiplex-based CDR3 amplicon strategy against 5'RACE-based CDR3 amplicon generation methods had been performed previously.

Comment on this clone: No cognate antigen has been identified for it. Base qualities are missing; no much larger clone stands one base away.

Points the paper makes about the study in general: Because unexpected Vdelta2 sequences could lead to misinterpretation of bulk repertoire data, the authors recommended using highly purified populations and validating at the single-cell level. Despite high sort purity, about 22% of thymic TRD sequences were Vdelta2 (and few Vdelta3), unlike peripheral blood Vdelta1+ controls. Donors shared many TRG clonotypes (up to roughly 6.9x10^3), but TRD repertoires were essentially private, with at most 120 shared. Donors did not cluster by age or sex, so the analyses were not stratified by age or sex. The thymic TRG and TRD repertoires appeared highly polyclonal, with Gaussian CDR3 length distributions, in contrast to the oligoclonal repertoires of peripheral blood.

RNA extraction was performed with the RNeasy mini kit, and reverse transcription was done with Superscript III. CDR3 amplicons were generated by multiplex PCR with pooled V-gene forward primers and a constant-region reverse primer carrying Illumina adaptor overhangs. After gel purification, amplicons were indexed with Nextera index primers over roughly 8 extra PCR cycles and were then purified with AMPure XP beads. Sequencing of the libraries was done on an Illumina MiSeq using paired-end 250 bp reads, dual indexing and a roughly 21% PhiX spike-in. The study's processing was this. FastQC was used to check read quality, and ea-utils fastq-join was used to merge TRG read pairs. IMGT/HighV-QUEST was used to annotate the sequences, only productive sequences with an unambiguous V-gene assignment were kept, and clonotypes were defined as sequences sharing an identical CDR3 sequence. For downstream analysis, the tools were VDJtools 1.1.1, tcR 2.2.3, Treemap and vegan Shannon diversity in R 3.4.4. Via CATT, TCRdb reprocessed the public reads, and rows with identical DNA were then joined. TCRdb's processing, not the authors' own work, is the source of the V and J calls. The sample records tens of thousands of delta-chain clones, less than 15% of which are singletons. The ten largest clones add up to over 0.35% of the sample.

Thymic samples were depleted of alphabeta T cells, then CD3+ TCRVdelta1+ TCRVdelta2- thymocytes were FACS-sorted. The purity of the sorted Vdelta1+ thymocytes was between roughly 98% and 99.6%. The thymic specimens were obtained from 7 or 8 paediatric patients, aged roughly 5 days to 17 months, who were having corrective cardiac surgery. After the thymic tissue was dispersed, mononuclear cells were isolated using a Histopaque-1077 density gradient. Staining used anti-TCRVdelta1 clone TS8.2, anti-TCRVdelta2 clone B6, anti-CD3 clone HIT3a and anti-TCRalphabeta clone IP26 antibodies. The germline V gene gives CDR1 as TSWWSYY and CDR2 as QGS. V trim: 0 bases; J trim: 3 bases; unmatched bases: 17. Inclusive of the bounding cysteine and phenylalanine, the CDR3 is 21 residues long. The read is trimmed to its CDR3 DNA, 63 bases read in frame from base 1.

The material sequenced was Vdelta1+ gamma-delta thymocytes from the thymus. The cell subset or site label on this specimen signifies: FACS-sorted CD3+ TCRalphabeta- TCRVdelta1+ TCRVdelta2- thymocytes. The TCR was taken from a girl less than two years old who had congenital heart surgery. Recombination joined TRDV1 with TRDJ1, with TRDD3 identical over 12 junction bases. The DNA is as follows: TGTGCTCTTGGGGAACTATGGCCCAGAGTACTGGGGGATACTGGGGCCGATAAACTCATCTTT. Translation gives CALGELWPRVLGDTGADKLIF.